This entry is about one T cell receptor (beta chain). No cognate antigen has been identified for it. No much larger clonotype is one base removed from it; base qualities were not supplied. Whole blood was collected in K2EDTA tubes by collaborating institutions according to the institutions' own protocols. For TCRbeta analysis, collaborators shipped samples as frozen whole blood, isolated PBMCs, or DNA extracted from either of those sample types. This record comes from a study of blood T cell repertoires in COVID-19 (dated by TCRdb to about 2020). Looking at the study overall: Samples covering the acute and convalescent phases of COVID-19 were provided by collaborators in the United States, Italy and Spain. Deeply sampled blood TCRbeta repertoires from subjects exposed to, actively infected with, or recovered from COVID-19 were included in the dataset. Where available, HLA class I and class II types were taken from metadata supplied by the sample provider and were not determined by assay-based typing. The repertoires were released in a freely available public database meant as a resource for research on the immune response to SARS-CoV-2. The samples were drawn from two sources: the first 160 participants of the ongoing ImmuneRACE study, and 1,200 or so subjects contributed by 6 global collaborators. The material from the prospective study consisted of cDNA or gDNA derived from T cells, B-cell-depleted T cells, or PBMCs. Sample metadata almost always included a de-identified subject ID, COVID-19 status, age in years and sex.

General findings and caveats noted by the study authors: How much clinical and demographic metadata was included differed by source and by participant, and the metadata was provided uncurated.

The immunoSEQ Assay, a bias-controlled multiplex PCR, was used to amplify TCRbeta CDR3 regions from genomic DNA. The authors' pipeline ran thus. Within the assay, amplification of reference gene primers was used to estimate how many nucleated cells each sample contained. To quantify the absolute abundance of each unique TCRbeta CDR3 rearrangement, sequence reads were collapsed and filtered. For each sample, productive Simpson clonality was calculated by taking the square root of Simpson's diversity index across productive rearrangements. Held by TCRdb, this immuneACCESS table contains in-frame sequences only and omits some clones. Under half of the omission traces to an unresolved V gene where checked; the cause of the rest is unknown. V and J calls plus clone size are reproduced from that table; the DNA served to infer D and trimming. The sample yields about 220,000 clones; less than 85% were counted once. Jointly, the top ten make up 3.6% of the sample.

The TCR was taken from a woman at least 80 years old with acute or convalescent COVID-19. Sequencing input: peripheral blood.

This receptor carries the CDR3 CASNGRDSLFHNVLTF. The DNA sequence is TGTGCCAGCAACGGCCGGGACAGCCTGTTTCATAACGTCCTGACTTTC. Recombination connected TRBV2 to TRBJ2-6; the central 7 bases match TRBD1. From V the trimming removes 7 bases and from J it removes 10 bases, while the gene matches leave 16 bases of the junction unaccounted for. Its CDR3 holds 16 amino acids, cysteine through phenylalanine. Of the read, only the CDR3 DNA is kept; its 48 bases are in frame from base 1. From the germline V gene, CDR1 is SNHLY and CDR2 is FYNNEI.